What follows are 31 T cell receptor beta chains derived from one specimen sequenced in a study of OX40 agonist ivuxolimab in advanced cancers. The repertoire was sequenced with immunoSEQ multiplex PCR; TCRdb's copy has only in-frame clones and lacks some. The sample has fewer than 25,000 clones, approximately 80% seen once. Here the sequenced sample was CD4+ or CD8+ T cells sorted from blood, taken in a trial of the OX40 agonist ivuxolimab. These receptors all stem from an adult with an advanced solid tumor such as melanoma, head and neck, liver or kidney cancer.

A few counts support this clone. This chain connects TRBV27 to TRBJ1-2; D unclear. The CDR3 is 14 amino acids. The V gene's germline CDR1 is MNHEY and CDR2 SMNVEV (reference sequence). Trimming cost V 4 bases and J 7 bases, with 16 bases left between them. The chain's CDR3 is CASSWGGESGGYTF. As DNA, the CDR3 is TGTGCCAGCAGTTGGGGAGGAGAGAGCGGTGGCTACACCTTC.

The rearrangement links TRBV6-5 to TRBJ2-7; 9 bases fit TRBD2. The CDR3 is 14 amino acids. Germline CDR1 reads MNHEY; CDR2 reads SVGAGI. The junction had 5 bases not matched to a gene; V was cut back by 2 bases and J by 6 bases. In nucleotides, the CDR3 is TGTGCCAGCAGTTACCCTAGCGGGGCGGGCGAGCAGTACTTC. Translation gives CASSYPSGAGEQYF.

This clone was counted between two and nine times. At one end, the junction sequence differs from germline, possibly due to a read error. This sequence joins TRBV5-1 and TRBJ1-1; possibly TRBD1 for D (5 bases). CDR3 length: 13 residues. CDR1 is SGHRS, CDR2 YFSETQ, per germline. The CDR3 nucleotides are TGTGCCAGCAGCTTGGGACGGAACACTGAAGCTTTCTTT. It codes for CASSLGRNTEAFF.

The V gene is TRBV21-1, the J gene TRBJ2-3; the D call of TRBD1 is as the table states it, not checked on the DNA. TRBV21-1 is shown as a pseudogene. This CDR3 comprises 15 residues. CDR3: CARPGQGVWTDTQYF. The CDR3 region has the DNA TGTGCCCGCCCGGGACAGGGAGTATGGACAGATACGCAGTATTTT.

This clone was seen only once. The CDR3 sequence is CASSVTGTGGSEQYF. The CDR3 DNA reads as TGTGCCAGCAGCGTGACCGGGACAGGGGGCTCCGAGCAGTACTTC. The V gene is TRBV9, the J gene TRBJ2-7; TRBD1 agrees at 12 bases. Germline assignment: CDR1 SGDLS and CDR2 YYNGEE. After removal of 2 bases from V and 6 bases from J, the junction contained 6 bases not matched to a gene. The CDR3 is 15 amino acids. Complete variable domain (other parts from reference TRBV9 and TRBJ2-7): DSGVTQTPKHLITATGQRVTLRCSPRSGDLSVYWYQQSLDQGLQFLIQYYNGEERAKGNILERFSAQQFPDLHSELNLSSLELGDSALYFCASSVTGTGGSEQYFGPGTRLTVT.

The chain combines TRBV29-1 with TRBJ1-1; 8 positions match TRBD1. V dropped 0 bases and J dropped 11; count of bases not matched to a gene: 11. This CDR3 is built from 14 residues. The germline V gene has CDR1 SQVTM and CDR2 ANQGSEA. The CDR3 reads CSVEDPQGVGAAFF. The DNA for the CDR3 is TGCAGCGTTGAAGATCCACAGGGGGTAGGAGCTGCTTTCTTT.

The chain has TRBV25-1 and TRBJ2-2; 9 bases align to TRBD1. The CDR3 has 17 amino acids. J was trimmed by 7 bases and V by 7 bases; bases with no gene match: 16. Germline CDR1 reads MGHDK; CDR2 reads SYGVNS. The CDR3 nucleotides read TGTGCCAGCACCCCAAGTCCCGGGACAGGGCCCTTCGGGGAGCTGTTTTTT. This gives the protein CASTPSPGTGPFGELFF. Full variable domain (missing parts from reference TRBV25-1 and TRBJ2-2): EADIYQTPRYLVIGTGKKITLECSQTMGHDKMYWYQQDPGMELHLIHYSYGVNSTEKGDLSSESTVSRIRTEHFPLTLESARPSHTSQYLCASTPSPGTGPFGELFFGEGSRLTVL.

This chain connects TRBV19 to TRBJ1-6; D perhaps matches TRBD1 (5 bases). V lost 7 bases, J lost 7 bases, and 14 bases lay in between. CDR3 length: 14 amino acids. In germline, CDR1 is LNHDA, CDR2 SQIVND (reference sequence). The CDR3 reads CASKPRGGNSPLHF. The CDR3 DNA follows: TGTGCCAGTAAGCCTCGGGGGGGGAATTCACCCCTCCACTTT.

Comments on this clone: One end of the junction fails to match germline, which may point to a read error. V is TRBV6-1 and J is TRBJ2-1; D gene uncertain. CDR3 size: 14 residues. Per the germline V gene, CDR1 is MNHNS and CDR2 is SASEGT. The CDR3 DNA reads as TGTGCCAGCAGCGACTTCGGCTCTTACACTGAGCAGTTCTTC. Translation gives CASSDFGSYTEQFF.

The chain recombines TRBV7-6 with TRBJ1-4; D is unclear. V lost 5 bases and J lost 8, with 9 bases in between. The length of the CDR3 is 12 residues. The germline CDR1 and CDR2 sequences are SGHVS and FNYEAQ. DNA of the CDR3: TGTGCCAGCAGCCACAGTGAGGAAAAACTGTTTTTT. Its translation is CASSHSEEKLFF.

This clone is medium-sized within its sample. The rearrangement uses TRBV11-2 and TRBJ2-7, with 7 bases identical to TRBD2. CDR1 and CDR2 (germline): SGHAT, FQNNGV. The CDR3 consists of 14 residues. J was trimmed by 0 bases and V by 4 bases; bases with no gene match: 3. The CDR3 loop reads CASSYGLGSYEQYF. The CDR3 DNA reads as TGTGCCAGCAGCTATGGACTAGGCTCCTACGAGCAGTACTTC.

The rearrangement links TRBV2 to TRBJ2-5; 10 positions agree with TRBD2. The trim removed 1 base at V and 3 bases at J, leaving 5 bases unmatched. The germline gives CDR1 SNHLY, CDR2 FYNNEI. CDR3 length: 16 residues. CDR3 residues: CASSEVSGRAEETQYF. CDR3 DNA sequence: TGTGCCAGCAGTGAAGTGAGCGGGAGGGCAGAAGAGACCCAGTACTTC.

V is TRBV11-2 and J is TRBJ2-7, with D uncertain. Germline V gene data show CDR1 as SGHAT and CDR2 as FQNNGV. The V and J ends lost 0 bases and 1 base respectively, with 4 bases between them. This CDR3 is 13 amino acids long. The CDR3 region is CASSLDLSYEQYF. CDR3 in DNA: TGTGCCAGCAGCTTAGACCTTTCCTACGAGCAGTACTTC.

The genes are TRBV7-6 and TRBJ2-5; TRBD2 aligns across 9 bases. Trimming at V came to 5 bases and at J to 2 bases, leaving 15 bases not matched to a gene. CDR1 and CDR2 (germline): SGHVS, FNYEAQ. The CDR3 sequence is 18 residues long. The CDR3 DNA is TGTGCCAGCAGCCAGGAGGTAGCGGGAGAGAGGCATCAAGAGACCCAGTACTTC. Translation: CASSQEVAGERHQETQYF.

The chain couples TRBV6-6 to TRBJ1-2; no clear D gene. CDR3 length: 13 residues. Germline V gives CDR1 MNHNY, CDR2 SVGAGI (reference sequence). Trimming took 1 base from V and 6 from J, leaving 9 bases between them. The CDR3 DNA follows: TGTGCCAGCAGTTACTTGGGTGTTGATGGCTACACCTTC. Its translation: CASSYLGVDGYTF.

CDR3 nucleotide sequence: TGTGCCAGCAGCATCCGGCGGAGTGATACGCAGTATTTT. Translating it yields CASSIRRSDTQYF. The chain has TRBV11-2 and TRBJ2-3, with D unclear. V gave up 5 bases and J gave up 6 bases, with 12 bases separating them. The germline CDR1 and CDR2 sequences are SGHAT and FQNNGV. CDR3 length: 13 residues.

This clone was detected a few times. The CDR3 nucleotides are TGTGCCTGGGGACCCCCCGGACAGGACTACAATGAGCAGTTCTTC. Translating it yields CAWGPPGQDYNEQFF. The chain joins TRBV30 to TRBJ2-1; 7 bases map to TRBD1. From germline, CDR1 is GTSNPN and CDR2 SVGIG (reference sequence). With V trimmed by 5 bases and J by 3 bases, 10 bases remained unmatched. This CDR3 comprises 15 residues.

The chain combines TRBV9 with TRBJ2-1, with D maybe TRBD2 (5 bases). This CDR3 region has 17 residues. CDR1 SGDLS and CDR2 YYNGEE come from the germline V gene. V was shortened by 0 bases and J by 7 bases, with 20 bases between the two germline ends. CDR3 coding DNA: TGTGCCAGCAGCGTAGGTGGGTGGGTACTAGAGGAAAATGAGCAGTTCTTC. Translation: CASSVGGWVLEENEQFF.

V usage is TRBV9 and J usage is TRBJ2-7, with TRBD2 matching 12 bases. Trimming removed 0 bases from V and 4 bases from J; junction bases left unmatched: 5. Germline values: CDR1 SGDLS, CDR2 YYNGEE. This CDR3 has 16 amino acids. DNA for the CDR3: TGTGCCAGCAGCGTAGCTAGCGGGGGGGCACCATACGAGCAGTACTTC. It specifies CASSVASGGAPYEQYF.

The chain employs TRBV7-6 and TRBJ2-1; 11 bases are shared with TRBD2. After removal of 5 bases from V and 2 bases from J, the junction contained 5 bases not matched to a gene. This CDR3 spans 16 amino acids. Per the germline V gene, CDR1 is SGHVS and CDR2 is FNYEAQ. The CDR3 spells CASSPRLAGPYNEQFF. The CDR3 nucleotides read TGTGCCAGCAGCCCAAGACTAGCGGGGCCCTACAATGAGCAGTTCTTC.

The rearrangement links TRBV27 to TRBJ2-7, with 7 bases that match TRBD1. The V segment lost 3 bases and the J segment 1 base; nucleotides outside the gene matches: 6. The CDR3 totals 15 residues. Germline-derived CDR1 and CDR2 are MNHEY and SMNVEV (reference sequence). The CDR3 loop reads CASSLTTGSSYEQYF. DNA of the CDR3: TGTGCCAGCAGTTTGACGACAGGGAGTTCCTACGAGCAGTACTTC.

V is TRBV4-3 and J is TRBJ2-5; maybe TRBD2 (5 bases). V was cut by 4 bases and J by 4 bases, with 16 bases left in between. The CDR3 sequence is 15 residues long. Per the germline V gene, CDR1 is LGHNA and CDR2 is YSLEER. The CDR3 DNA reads TGCGCCAGCAGCCTCTTACTGAGGGTCGGAGAGACCCAGTACTTC. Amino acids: CASSLLLRVGETQYF.

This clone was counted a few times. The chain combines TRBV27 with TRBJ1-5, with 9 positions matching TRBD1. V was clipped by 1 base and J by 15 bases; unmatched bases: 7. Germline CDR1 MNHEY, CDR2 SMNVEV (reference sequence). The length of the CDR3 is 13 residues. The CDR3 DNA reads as TGTGCCAGCAGTTTATTGGGGGGGACAGGGCGGCATTTT. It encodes CASSLLGGTGRHF.

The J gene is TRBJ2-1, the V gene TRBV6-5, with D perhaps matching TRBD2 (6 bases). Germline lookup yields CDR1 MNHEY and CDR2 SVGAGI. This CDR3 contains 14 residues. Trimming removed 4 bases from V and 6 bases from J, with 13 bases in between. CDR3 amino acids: CASSWTRESNEQFF. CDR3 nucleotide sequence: TGTGCCAGCAGTTGGACCCGGGAGTCCAATGAGCAGTTCTTC.

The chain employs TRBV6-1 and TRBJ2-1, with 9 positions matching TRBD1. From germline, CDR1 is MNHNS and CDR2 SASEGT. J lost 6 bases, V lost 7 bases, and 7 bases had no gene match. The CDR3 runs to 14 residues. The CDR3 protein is CASTPRDRANEQFF. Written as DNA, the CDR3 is TGTGCCAGCACCCCCCGGGACAGGGCCAATGAGCAGTTCTTC.

CDR3 nucleotides: TGCGCCAGCAGCTTGGAGGGACAGCACAATGAAAAACTGTTTTTT. Protein sequence: CASSLEGQHNEKLFF. The chain couples TRBV5-1 to TRBJ1-4, with 7 bases that match TRBD1. CDR3 length equals 15 residues. Germline assignment: CDR1 SGHRS and CDR2 YFSETQ. J was trimmed by 5 bases and V by 0 bases; bases with no gene match: 4.

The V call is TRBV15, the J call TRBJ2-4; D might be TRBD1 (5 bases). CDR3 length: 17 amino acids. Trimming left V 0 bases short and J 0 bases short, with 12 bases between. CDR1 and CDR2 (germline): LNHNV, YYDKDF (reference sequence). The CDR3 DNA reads TGTGCCACCAGCAGAGATAGGGGCAGTCTAGCCAAAAACATTCAGTACTTC. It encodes CATSRDRGSLAKNIQYF.

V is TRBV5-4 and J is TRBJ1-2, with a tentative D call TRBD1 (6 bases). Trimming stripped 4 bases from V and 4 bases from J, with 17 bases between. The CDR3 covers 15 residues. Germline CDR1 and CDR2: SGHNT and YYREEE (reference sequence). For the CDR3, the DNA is TGTGCCAGCAGCCCTATCAGGGGAGGGTCCTATGGCTACACCTTC. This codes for CASSPIRGGSYGYTF.

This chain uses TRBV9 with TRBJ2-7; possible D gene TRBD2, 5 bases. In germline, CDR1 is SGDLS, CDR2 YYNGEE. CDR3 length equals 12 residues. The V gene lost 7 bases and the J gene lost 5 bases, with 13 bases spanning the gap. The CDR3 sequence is CASGRGPHEQYF. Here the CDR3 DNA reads TGTGCCAGCGGACGCGGGCCCCACGAGCAGTACTTC.

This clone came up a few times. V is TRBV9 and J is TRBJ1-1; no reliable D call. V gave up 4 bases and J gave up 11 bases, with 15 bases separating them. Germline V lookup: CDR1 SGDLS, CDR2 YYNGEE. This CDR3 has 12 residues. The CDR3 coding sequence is TGTGCCAGCAGCCCTCACACGGAGTGGGCTTTCTTT. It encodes CASSPHTEWAFF. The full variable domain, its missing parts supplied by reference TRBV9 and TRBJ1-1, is DSGVTQTPKHLITATGQRVTLRCSPRSGDLSVYWYQQSLDQGLQFLIQYYNGEERAKGNILERFSAQQFPDLHSELNLSSLELGDSALYFCASSPHTEWAFFGQGTRLTVV.

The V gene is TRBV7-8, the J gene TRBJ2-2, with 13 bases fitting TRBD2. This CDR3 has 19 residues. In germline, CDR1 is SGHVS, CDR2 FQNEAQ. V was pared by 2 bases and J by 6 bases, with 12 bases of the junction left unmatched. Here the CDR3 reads CASSLLLAGGPRWAGELFF. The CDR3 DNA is TGTGCCAGCAGCTTATTACTAGCGGGAGGGCCTCGGTGGGCCGGGGAGCTGTTTTTT.